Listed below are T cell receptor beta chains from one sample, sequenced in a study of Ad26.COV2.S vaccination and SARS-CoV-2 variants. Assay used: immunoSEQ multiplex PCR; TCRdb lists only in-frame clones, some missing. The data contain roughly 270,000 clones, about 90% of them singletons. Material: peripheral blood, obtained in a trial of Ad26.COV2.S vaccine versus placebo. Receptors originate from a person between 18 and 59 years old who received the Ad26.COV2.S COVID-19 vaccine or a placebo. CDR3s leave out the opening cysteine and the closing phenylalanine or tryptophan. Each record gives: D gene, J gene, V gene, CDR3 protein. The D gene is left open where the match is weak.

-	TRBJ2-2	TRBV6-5	ASSYELRYATGELF
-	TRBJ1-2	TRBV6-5	ASSSPRGSEYGYT
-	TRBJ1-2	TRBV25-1	ASSDQNRGSYGYT
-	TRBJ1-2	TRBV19	ASTGAGEAYT
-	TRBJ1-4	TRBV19	ASITTGGEKLF
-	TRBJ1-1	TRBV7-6	ASRTGNTEAF
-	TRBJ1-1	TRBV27	ASSPREGPRRGTEAF
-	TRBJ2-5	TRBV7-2	ASSLLGPRETQY
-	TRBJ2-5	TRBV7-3	ASSRGAQETQY
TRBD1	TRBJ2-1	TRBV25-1	ASSDRQGSSYNEQF
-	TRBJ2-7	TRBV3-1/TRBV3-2	ASSQRAWGAGEQY
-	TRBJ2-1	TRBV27	ASSYDPSGYNEQF
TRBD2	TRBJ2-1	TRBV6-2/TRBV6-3	ASTPRRGSGGHRRSPYYNEQF
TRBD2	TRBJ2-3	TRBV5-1	ASSPVAGAYTDTQY
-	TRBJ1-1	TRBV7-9	ASTPPSMNTEAF
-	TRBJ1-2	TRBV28	ASSLDVRRVYSGGYT
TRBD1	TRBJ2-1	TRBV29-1	SFKYGTGSYNEQF
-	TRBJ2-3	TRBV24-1	ATSPGGGDTDTQY
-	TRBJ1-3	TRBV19	ASTQEGLGGNTIY
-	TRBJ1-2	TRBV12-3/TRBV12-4	ASTRGGYGYT
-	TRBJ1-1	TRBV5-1	ASSFTQGEAF
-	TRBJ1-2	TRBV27	ASSLSGGISYT
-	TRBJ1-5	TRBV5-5	ASSLVPQGPQH
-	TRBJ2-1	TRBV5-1	ASSPPGQGFHEQF
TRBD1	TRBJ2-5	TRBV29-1	SAPDRGLQETQY
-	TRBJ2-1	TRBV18	ASSGERRPNNEQF
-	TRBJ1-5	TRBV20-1	SARAINLQH
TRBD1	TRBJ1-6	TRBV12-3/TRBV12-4	ASIDRVGAPLH
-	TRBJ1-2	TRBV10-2	ASMVTGAGYT
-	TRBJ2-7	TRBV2	ASSESSFGNEQY
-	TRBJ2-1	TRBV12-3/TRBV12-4	ASREQGAQF
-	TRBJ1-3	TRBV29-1	SVGTSSSGNTIY
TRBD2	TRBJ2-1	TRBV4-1	ASSPGTSGKEQF
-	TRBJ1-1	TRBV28	ASRGGNTEAF
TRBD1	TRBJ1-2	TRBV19	ASSIMAAAGTGDQIYYGYT
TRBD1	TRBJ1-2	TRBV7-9	ASSLATGDGYT
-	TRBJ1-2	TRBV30	AWSEGDRYGYT
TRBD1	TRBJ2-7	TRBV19	ASTPRDSAYEQY
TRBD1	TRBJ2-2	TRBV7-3	ASSPRAQGVIPGELF
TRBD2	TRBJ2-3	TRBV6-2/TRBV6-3	ASSYSFTAGALTDTQY
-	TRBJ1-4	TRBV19	ASSAGLDEKLF
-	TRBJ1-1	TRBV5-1	ASSLAGGKTEAF
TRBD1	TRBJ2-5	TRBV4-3	ASSPGQGNQETQY
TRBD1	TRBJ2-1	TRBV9	ASSVSGTGAINEQF
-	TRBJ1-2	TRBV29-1	SVEGYYGYT
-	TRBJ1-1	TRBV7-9	ASSSLRDLNTEAF
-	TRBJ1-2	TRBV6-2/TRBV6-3	ASSPDPGNGYT
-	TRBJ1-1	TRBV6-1	ASSADSRNLNTEAF
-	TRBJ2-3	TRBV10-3	AISGLSSDTQY
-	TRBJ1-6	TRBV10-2	ASSDPGVNNSPLH
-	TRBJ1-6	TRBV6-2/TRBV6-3	ASSPRRDKNNSPLH
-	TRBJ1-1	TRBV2	ASSVMNTEAF
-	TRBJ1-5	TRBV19	ATRAGRSQPQH
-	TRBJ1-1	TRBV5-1	ASRLGALGGNTEAF
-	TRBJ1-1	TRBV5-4	ASSLDSVNTEAF
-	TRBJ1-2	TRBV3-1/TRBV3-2	ASSTQSGGALPT
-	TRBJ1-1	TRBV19	ASSIGGMNTEAF
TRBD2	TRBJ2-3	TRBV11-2	ASSSRAGGRKGGDTQY
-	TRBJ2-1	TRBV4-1	ASSQVRASSYNEQF